This entry features one TCR beta chain sequence. Its antigen is undetermined. These data belong to a study of T-cell reconstitution after alpha-beta-depleted transplantation in children. Points from the study as a whole: One year post-transplant, T-cell counts and diversity were largely derived from T cells produced anew.

A library of TCRbeta sequences, prepared with unique molecular identifiers, was generated. TCRdb called the PCR reads again in MiXCR, with one record for every CDR3 protein. The table shows 700,000 to 950,000 distinct CDR3 sequences, with about 16% occurring only once. The ends lost 0 bases at V and 6 bases at J; junction bases unmatched: 5. This CDR3 region has 15 residues. CDR1 is SGHNT, CDR2 YENEEA, per germline. This specimen was PBMCs, mostly from graft donor cells, taken 360 days after TCRalphabeta/CD19-depleted stem cell transplant. This TCR was sampled from a male patient under 18 who had a stem cell transplant for acute lymphoblastic leukemia, so the T cells may come from the graft donor. The chain combines TRBV11-3 with TRBJ2-4; 7 nucleotides match TRBD2. CDR3 residues: CASSLDPGGGNIQYF. For the CDR3, the DNA is TGTGCCAGCAGCTTAGATCCGGGAGGAGGAAACATTCAGTACTTC.